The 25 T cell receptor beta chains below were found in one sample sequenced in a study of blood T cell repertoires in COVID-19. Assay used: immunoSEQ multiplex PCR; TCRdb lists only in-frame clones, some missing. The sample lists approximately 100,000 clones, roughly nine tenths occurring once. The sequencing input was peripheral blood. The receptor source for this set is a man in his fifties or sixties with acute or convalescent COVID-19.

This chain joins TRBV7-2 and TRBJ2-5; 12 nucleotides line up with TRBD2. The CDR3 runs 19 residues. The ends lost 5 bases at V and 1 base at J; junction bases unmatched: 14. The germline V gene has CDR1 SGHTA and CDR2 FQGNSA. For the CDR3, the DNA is TGTGCCAGCAGCCGGCGTGGTCTAGCGGGGGGGCCCGGCCAAGAGACCCAGTACTTC. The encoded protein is CASSRRGLAGGPGQETQYF.

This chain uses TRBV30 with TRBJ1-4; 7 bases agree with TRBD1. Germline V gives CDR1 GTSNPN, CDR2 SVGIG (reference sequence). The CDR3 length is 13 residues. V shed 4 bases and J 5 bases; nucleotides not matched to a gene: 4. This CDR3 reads CAWTQGRNEKLFF. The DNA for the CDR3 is TGTGCCTGGACACAGGGGCGGAATGAAAAACTGTTTTTT.

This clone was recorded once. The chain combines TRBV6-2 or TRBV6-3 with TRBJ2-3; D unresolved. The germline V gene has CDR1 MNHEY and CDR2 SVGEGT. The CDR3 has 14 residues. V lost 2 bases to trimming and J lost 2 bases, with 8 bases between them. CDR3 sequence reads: CASSYPGSTDTQYF. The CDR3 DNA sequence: TGTGCCAGCAGTTACCCCGGGTCCACAGATACGCAGTATTTT.

The CDR3 DNA sequence: TGTGCCAGCAGCCTTATAATTGGCACAGATACGCAGTATTTT. The encoded protein is CASSLIIGTDTQYF. This sequence joins TRBV6-5 and TRBJ2-3; D gene ambiguous. CDR3 length: 14 amino acids. Germline CDR1 and CDR2: MNHEY and SVGAGI. The V end was cut by 6 bases, the J end by 1 base, with 11 bases between.

In DNA form, the CDR3 reads TGTGCCAGCACCTCCCCGACAGCGTCCTACGAGCAGTACTTC. It is translated as CASTSPTASYEQYF. The chain links TRBV21-1 to TRBJ2-7; the table calls TRBD1, which could not be checked here. TRBV21-1 is annotated as a pseudogene. The CDR3 covers 14 residues.

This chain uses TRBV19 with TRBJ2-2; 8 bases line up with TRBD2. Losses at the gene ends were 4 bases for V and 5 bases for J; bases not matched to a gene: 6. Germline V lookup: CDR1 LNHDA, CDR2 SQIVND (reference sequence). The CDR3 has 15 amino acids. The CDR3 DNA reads TGTGCCAGTAGTAGTAGCGGGGCAGGTACCGGGGAGCTGTTTTTT. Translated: CASSSSGAGTGELFF.

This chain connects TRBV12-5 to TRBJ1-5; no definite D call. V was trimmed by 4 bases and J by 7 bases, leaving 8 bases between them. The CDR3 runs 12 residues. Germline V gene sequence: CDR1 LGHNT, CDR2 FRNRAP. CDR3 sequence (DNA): TGTGCTAGTGGTTGGACTGGGCAGCCCCAGCATTTT. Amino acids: CASGWTGQPQHF.

CDR3 region: CASSVTGFSEAFF. Written as DNA, the CDR3 is TGTGCCAGCAGCGTAACAGGGTTTTCTGAAGCTTTCTTT. The chain carries TRBV7-2 and TRBJ1-1; TRBD1 is a possible D gene (6 bases). Trimming cost V 5 bases and J 6 bases, with 13 bases left between them. CDR3 length: 13 amino acids. CDR1 SGHTA and CDR2 FQGNSA come from the germline V gene.

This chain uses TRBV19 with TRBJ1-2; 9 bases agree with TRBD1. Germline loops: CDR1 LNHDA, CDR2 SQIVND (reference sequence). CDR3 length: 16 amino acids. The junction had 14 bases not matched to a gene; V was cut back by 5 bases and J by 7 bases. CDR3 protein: CASSFSPGQGIAGYTF. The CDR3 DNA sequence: TGTGCCAGTAGTTTTTCCCCGGGACAGGGAATTGCTGGCTACACCTTC.

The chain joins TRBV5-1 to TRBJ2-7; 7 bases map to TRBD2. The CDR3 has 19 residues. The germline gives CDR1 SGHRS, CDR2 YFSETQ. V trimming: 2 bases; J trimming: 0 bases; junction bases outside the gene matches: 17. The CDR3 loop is CASSLAFSRWRESSYEQYF. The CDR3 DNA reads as TGCGCCAGCAGCTTAGCTTTTAGTAGGTGGCGGGAGAGCTCCTACGAGCAGTACTTC.

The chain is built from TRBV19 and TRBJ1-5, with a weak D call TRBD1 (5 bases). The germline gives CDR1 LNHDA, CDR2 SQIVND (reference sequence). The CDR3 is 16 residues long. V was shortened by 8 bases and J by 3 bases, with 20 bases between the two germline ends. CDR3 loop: CASGLRDSVANQPQHF. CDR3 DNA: TGTGCCAGTGGGTTACGAGACAGCGTCGCCAATCAGCCCCAGCATTTT.

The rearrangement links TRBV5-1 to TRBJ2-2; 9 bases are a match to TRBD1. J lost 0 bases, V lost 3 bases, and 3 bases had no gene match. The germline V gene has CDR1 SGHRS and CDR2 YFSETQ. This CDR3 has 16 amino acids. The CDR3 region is CASSYGTGTNTGELFF. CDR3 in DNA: TGCGCCAGCAGCTACGGGACAGGGACGAACACCGGGGAGCTGTTTTTT.

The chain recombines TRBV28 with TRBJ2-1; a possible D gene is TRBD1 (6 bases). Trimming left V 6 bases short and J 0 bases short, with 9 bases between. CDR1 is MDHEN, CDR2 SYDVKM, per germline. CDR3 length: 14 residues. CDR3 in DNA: TGTGCCAGCAGACAGGGCAGCTCCTACAATGAGCAGTTCTTC. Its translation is CASRQGSSYNEQFF.

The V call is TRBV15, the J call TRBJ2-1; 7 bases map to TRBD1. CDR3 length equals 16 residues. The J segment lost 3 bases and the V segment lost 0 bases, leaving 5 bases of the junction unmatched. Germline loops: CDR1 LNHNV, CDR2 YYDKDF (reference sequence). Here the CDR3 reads CATSREPGGRYNEQFF. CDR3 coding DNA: TGTGCCACCAGCAGAGAACCAGGGGGTCGCTACAATGAGCAGTTCTTC.

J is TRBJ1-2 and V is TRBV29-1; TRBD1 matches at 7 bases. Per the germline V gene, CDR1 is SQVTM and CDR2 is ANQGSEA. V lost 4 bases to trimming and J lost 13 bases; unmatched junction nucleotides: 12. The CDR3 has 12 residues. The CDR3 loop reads CSVVGQGDGSTF. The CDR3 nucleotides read TGCAGCGTTGTTGGCCAGGGGGATGGGTCCACCTTC.

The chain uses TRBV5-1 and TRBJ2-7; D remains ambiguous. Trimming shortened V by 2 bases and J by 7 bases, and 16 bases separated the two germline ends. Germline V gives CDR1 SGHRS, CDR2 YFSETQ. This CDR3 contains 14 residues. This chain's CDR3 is CASSFWLGSWEQYF. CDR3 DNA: TGCGCCAGCAGCTTTTGGCTAGGTTCGTGGGAGCAGTACTTC.

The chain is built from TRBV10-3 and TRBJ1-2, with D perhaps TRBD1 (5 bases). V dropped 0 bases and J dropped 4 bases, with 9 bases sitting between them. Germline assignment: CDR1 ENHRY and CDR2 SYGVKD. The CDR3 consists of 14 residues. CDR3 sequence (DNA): TGTGCCATCAGTGAGTCGACAGACAGCTATGGCTACACCTTC. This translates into CAISESTDSYGYTF.

The CDR3 here is CASSLGQNYSPLHF. The CDR3 DNA reads as TGCGCCAGCAGCTTGGGTCAGAATTATTCACCCCTCCACTTT. V and J are TRBV5-1 and TRBJ1-6, with D uncertain. Germline V gene lookup returns CDR1 SGHRS and CDR2 YFSETQ. V dropped 0 bases and J dropped 8 bases, with 9 bases sitting between them. The CDR3 has 14 amino acids. The whole variable domain, filled in from reference TRBV5-1 and TRBJ1-6, reads KAGVTQTPRYLIKTRGQQVTLSCSPISGHRSVSWYQQTPGQGLQFLFEYFSETQRNKGNFPGRFSGRQFSNSRSEMNVSTLELGDSALYLCASSLGQNYSPLHFGNGTRLTVT.

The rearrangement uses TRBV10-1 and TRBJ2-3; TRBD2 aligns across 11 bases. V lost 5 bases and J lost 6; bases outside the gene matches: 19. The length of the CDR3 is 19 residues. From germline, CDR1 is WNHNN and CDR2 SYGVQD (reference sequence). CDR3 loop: CASSPSHSTSGTPADTQYF. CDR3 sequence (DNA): TGCGCCAGCAGTCCTTCTCATTCGACTAGCGGGACTCCGGCGGATACGCAGTATTTT.

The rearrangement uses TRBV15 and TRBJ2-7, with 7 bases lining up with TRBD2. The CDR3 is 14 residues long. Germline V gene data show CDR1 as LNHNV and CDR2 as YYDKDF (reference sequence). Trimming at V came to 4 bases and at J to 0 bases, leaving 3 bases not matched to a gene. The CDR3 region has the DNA TGTGCCACCAGCACTCAGCGGGGCTCCTACGAGCAGTACTTC. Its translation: CATSTQRGSYEQYF.

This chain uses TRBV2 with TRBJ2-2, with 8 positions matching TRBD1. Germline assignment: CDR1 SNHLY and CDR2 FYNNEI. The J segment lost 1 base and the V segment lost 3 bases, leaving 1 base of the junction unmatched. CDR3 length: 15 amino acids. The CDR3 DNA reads TGTGCCAGCAGTGAGACAGGGGTGAACACCGGGGAGCTGTTTTTT. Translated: CASSETGVNTGELFF.

The CDR3 DNA sequence: TGTGCCAGCAGTTACTCCGGCGGTGTTCCCTACGAGCAGTACTTC. Translation: CASSYSGGVPYEQYF. The chain recombines TRBV6-5 with TRBJ2-7; D is uncertain. V lost 0 bases and J 2 bases, leaving 11 bases between the germline ends. CDR3 length: 15 residues. The germline CDR1 and CDR2 sequences are MNHEY and SVGAGI.

The CDR3 DNA is TGCGCCAGCAGCTTCGTCAGGGGGCTTGTAGATACGCAGTATTTT. The encoded protein is CASSFVRGLVDTQYF. The V and J genes are TRBV5-1 and TRBJ2-3; TRBD1 matches 8 bases. V dropped 2 bases and J dropped 5; count of bases not matched to a gene: 7. Germline CDR1 is SGHRS and CDR2 is YFSETQ. This CDR3 has 15 amino acids.

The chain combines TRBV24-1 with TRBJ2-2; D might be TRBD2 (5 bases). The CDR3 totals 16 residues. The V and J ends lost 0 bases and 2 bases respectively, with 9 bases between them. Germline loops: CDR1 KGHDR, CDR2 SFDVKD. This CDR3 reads CATSDLRTPNTGELFF. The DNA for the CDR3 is TGTGCCACCAGTGATTTGAGGACTCCAAACACCGGGGAGCTGTTTTTT.

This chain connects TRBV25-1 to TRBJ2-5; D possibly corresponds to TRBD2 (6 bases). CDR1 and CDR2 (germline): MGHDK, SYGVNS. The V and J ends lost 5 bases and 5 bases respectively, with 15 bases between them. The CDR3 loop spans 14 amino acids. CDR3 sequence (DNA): TGTGCCAGCAGTCAGACCGGCCGGGGGGAGACCCAGTACTTC. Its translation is CASSQTGRGETQYF.